This T cell receptor (beta chain) derives from a study of regulatory T cells in long-lasting Graves disease. Study-wide findings and caveats: Tissue studied was limited to peripheral blood, excluding thyroid tissue. The number of shared public clonotypes was higher in persistent patients (under 3,000) than new patients (over 900). Newly diagnosed Graves' patients exceeded persistent ones in TCR diversity.

CDR1 is MGHRA and CDR2 is YSYEKL in the germline V gene. CDR3 length equals 15 residues. V was trimmed by 7 bases and J by 0 bases, leaving 16 bases between them. The time point was: persistent/refractory GD, antithyroid drugs over 5 years with positive TRAb. Extracted RNA from PBMCs served as the source of the TCR library. Staff took approximately 10 milliliters of peripheral blood and put it into EDTA tubes. This clonotype came up a few times. Antigen specificity is unknown. TCR beta libraries were built with iRepertoire HTBI primers and Arm-PCR of CDR3 regions. TCRdb processed the multiplex PCR reads anew with MiXCR; each CDR3 protein has one entry. Of hundreds of thousands of distinct CDR3 sequences in the sample, under 25% were seen once.

The sequences come from peripheral blood mononuclear cells (PBMCs), collected when the disease was refractory, from a patient treated with antithyroid drugs. V is TRBV4-1 and J is TRBJ2-7; possibly TRBD2 for D (7 bases). This clonotype was sampled from a female donor with Graves disease. DNA of the CDR3: TGCGCCAGCACCGCCTGGCGGGGGCGCTCCTACGAGCAGTACTTC. Its translation is CASTAWRGRSYEQYF.